The 20 T cell receptor beta chains below come from one sample, sequenced in a study of radiotherapy plus CTLA-4 blockade in lung cancer. The protocol was immunoSEQ multiplex PCR, while the TCRdb copy is restricted to in-frame clones and leaves out a portion. This table has roughly 120,000 clones, about four fifths appearing once. Sample: peripheral blood, taken from a patient treated with radiotherapy plus ipilimumab. These receptors originate from a human donor with non-small cell lung cancer that progressed on radiotherapy plus ipilimumab. Some clones in this sample may be carry-over from other donors' samples.

A single count supports this clone. This chain uses TRBV19 with TRBJ1-5; TRBD1 agrees at 8 bases. Germline CDR1 LNHDA, CDR2 SQIVND (reference sequence). The CDR3 has 18 amino acids. The V segment lost 4 bases and the J segment 5 bases; nucleotides outside the gene matches: 16. The CDR3 DNA follows: TGTGCCAGTAGTACCCTGGACAGGGCAGTAGTGAGGGATCAGCCCCAGCATTTT. Its protein is CASSTLDRAVVRDQPQHF. Filled out from reference TRBV19 and TRBJ1-5, the complete variable domain reads DGGITQSPKYLFRKEGQNVTLSCEQNLNHDAMYWYRQDPGQGLRLIYYSQIVNDFQKGDIAEGYSVSREKKESFPLTVTSAQKNPTAFYLCASSTLDRAVVRDQPQHFGDGTRLSIL.

The chain employs TRBV5-6 and TRBJ1-2; perhaps TRBD1 as D (5 bases). Trimming took 3 bases from V and 4 from J, leaving 19 bases between them. This CDR3 contains 16 residues. The germline V gene has CDR1 SGHDT and CDR2 YYEEEE. The CDR3 sequence: CASSSLYSWGSYGYTF. CDR3 nucleotide sequence: TGTGCCAGCAGCTCTCTCTACTCATGGGGGAGCTATGGCTACACCTTC.

This clone occurred a few times. V gene TRBV18 combines with J gene TRBJ2-7; D is unresolved. Per germline, CDR1 KGHSH and CDR2 LQKENI. The CDR3 consists of 11 residues. Trimming cost V 5 bases and J 4 bases, with 6 bases left between them. The CDR3 region has the DNA TGTGCCAGCTCAGTACAATACGAGCAGTACTTC. It codes for CASSVQYEQYF.

V gene TRBV2 combines with J gene TRBJ2-2; D gene unclear. The V gene's germline CDR1 is SNHLY and CDR2 FYNNEI. The CDR3 runs to 15 residues. V lost 1 base to trimming and J lost 1 base, with 7 bases between them. The CDR3 region has the DNA TGTGCCAGCAGTGAAGTTCAGCGGAACACCGGGGAGCTGTTTTTT. Its protein is CASSEVQRNTGELFF.

The V call is TRBV6-5, the J call TRBJ1-2, with 8 bases identical to TRBD1. V dropped 3 bases and J dropped 7; count of bases not matched to a gene: 10. CDR3 length: 15 amino acids. CDR1 and CDR2 from the germline V gene are MNHEY and SVGAGI. CDR3 region: CASSYMPGGKGGYTF. For the CDR3, the DNA is TGTGCCAGCAGTTATATGCCAGGGGGCAAGGGTGGCTACACCTTC.

The chain combines TRBV28 with TRBJ1-2, with 8 nucleotides matching TRBD1. The CDR3 contains 12 residues. Germline trimming cut 7 bases from V and 5 bases from J; bases unmatched to any gene: 3. Germline loops: CDR1 MDHEN, CDR2 SYDVKM. The CDR3 loop is CASTRQGYGYTF. The CDR3 DNA reads TGTGCCAGCACCCGACAGGGGTATGGCTACACCTTC.

This clone was recorded a few times. The V gene is TRBV5-5, the J gene TRBJ1-2; unclear D gene. CDR1 and CDR2 (germline): SGHKS, YYEKEE (reference sequence). CDR3 length equals 13 residues. V gave up 0 bases and J gave up 4 bases, with 7 bases separating them. The CDR3 DNA is TGTGCCAGCAGCTTGGAGCGGATCTATGGCTACACCTTC. As protein: CASSLERIYGYTF.

The V and J genes are TRBV6-6 and TRBJ1-2; D unclear. V was shortened by 1 base and J by 3 bases, with 3 bases between the two germline ends. The CDR3 extends over 12 amino acids. The germline V gene has CDR1 MNHNY and CDR2 SVGAGI (reference sequence). CDR3 in amino acids: CASSYWDYGYTF. The CDR3 DNA reads as TGTGCCAGCAGTTACTGGGACTATGGCTACACCTTC.

This rearrangement joins TRBV19 to TRBJ1-1, with D perhaps TRBD1 (5 bases). Germline V gives CDR1 LNHDA, CDR2 SQIVND (reference sequence). The ends were cut back, 3 bases at V and 4 bases at J, with 9 bases in the middle. CDR3 length equals 13 residues. CDR3 amino acids: CASSIRGFTEAFF. The CDR3 nucleotides are TGTGCCAGTAGTATTAGGGGTTTCACTGAAGCTTTCTTT.

This clone was recorded once. This rearrangement joins TRBV6-6 to TRBJ1-5, with 7 positions matching TRBD1. V dropped 5 bases and J dropped 5; count of bases not matched to a gene: 9. This CDR3 spans 15 amino acids. Germline assignment: CDR1 MNHNY and CDR2 SVGAGI (reference sequence). CDR3 sequence: CASSHGQEIDQPQHF. CDR3 bases: TGTGCCAGCAGTCATGGACAGGAGATAGATCAGCCCCAGCATTTT.

The chain couples TRBV5-1 to TRBJ1-1; TRBD1 agrees at 11 bases. With 0 bases clipped from V and 3 bases from J, the junction kept 4 bases outside the gene matches. Germline V gene lookup returns CDR1 SGHRS and CDR2 YFSETQ. The CDR3 loop spans 16 amino acids. The CDR3 spells CASSLAPGQGDTEAFF. The CDR3 nucleotides read TGCGCCAGCAGCTTGGCACCGGGACAGGGGGACACTGAAGCTTTCTTT. The full variable domain, in which reference TRBV5-1 and TRBJ1-1 provide the parts outside the CDR3, is KAGVTQTPRYLIKTRGQQVTLSCSPISGHRSVSWYQQTPGQGLQFLFEYFSETQRNKGNFPGRFSGRQFSNSRSEMNVSTLELGDSALYLCASSLAPGQGDTEAFFGQGTRLTVV.

J is TRBJ2-5 and V is TRBV7-3; D tentatively reads TRBD1 or TRBD2 (5 bases each). The CDR3 consists of 13 residues. The germline CDR1 and CDR2 sequences are SGHTA and FQGTGA. Deletions cut 5 bases from V and 0 bases from J, with 7 bases between. The CDR3 reads CASSVGHQETQYF. The CDR3, as DNA: TGTGCCAGCAGCGTGGGACACCAAGAGACCCAGTACTTC.

The CDR3, as DNA: TGTGCCAGCATTTCAGGAAACTATGGCTACACCTTC. Its protein is CASISGNYGYTF. The chain uses TRBV6-5 and TRBJ1-2; D is unclear. V lost 7 bases to trimming and J lost 2 bases, with 8 bases between them. Germline assignment: CDR1 MNHEY and CDR2 SVGAGI. The CDR3 is made up of 12 amino acids.

The V and J genes are TRBV6-5 and TRBJ1-1; D gene ambiguous. Germline values: CDR1 MNHEY, CDR2 SVGAGI. The V end lost 0 bases, the J end lost 7 bases, and 6 bases lay between the germline ends. The CDR3 has 12 amino acids. The CDR3 nucleotides are TGTGCCAGCAGTTACTCAGGCGTTGAAGCTTTCTTT. Translation gives CASSYSGVEAFF.

In this sample, this clone turned up once. CDR3 amino acids: CASRGRSYEQYF. The CDR3, as DNA: TGTGCCAGCAGGGGGCGAAGCTACGAGCAGTACTTC. V is TRBV10-3 and J is TRBJ2-7, with TRBD1 matching over 8 bases. After removal of 10 bases from V and 3 bases from J, the junction contained 5 bases not matched to a gene. The germline V gene encodes CDR1 ENHRY and CDR2 SYGVKD. The CDR3 sequence is 12 residues long.

This chain uses TRBV6-5 with TRBJ2-1; D is possibly TRBD2 (6 bases). The CDR3 has 14 amino acids. Per the germline V gene, CDR1 is MNHEY and CDR2 is SVGAGI. V was shortened by 5 bases and J by 8 bases, with 16 bases between the two germline ends. DNA for the CDR3: TGTGCCAGCAGTAAACCGACTAGAGTCGATGAGCAGTTCTTC. Its protein product is CASSKPTRVDEQFF.

For this clone: One end of the junction fails to match germline, which may point to a read error. DNA for the CDR3: TGTGCCAGTAGACTCGAGGGGGGGCTGTTTTTT. Translation gives CASRLEGGLFF. V and J are TRBV19 and TRBJ2-2; D may match TRBD1 or TRBD2 (6 bases each). CDR1 LNHDA and CDR2 SQIVND come from the germline V gene (reference sequence). The CDR3 totals 11 residues. Filled out from reference TRBV19 and TRBJ2-2, the complete variable domain reads DGGITQSPKYLFRKEGQNVTLSCEQNLNHDAMYWYRQDPGQGLRLIYYSQIVNDFQKGDIAEGYSVSREKKESFPLTVTSAQKNPTAFYLCASRLEGGLFFGEGSRLTVL.

The chain links TRBV4-2 to TRBJ2-5; D is unresolved. CDR1 is LGHNA and CDR2 is YNFKEQ in the germline V gene. This CDR3 is 14 amino acids long. The V gene lost 2 bases and the J gene lost 1 base, with 8 bases spanning the gap. The CDR3 protein is CASSQYNSQETQYF. DNA for the CDR3: TGTGCCAGCAGCCAATATAACAGCCAAGAGACCCAGTACTTC.

The table lists this clone with a few counts. This rearrangement joins TRBV6-6 to TRBJ2-7, with 7 positions matching TRBD2. The CDR3 is 15 residues long. Germline CDR1 is MNHNY and CDR2 is SVGAGI (reference sequence). V lost 6 bases, J lost 4 bases, and 12 bases stayed unmatched. In DNA form, the CDR3 reads TGTGCCAGCAGCCGACCGGCGGGACTACCATACGAGCAGTACTTC. It is translated as CASSRPAGLPYEQYF.

V is TRBV5-5 and J is TRBJ1-6; no reliable D call. The CDR3 runs to 13 residues. Trimming took 3 bases from V and 10 from J, leaving 11 bases between them. Germline CDR1 is SGHKS and CDR2 is YYEKEE (reference sequence). DNA for the CDR3: TGTGCCAGCAGCTCGGAAGGTTGGTCACCCCTCCACTTT. Translation: CASSSEGWSPLHF.